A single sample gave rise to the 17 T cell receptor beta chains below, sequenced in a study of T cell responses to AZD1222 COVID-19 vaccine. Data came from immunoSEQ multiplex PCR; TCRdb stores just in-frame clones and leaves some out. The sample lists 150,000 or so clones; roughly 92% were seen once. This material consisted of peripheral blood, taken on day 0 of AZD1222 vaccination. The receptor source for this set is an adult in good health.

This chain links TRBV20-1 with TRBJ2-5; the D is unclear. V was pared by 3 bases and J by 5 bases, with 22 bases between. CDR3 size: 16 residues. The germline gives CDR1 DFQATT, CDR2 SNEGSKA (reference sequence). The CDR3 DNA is TGCAGTGCTAGTCCCTTAAGGTCAAATAGCCAGGAGACCCAGTACTTC. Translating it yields CSASPLRSNSQETQYF.

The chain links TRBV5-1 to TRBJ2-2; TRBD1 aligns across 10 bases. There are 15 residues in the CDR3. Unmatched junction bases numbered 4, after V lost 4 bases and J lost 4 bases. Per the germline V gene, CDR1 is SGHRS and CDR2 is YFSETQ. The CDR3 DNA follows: TGCGCCAGCAGCGTGGACAGGGGGAGCACCGGGGAGCTGTTTTTT. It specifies CASSVDRGSTGELFF.

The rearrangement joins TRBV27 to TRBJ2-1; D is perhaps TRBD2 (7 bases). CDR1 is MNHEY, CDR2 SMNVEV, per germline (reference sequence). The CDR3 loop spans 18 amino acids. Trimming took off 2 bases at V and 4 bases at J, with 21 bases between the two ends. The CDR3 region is CASSLPKGGREIYNEQFF. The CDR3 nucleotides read TGTGCCAGCAGTTTACCTAAGGGGGGGCGGGAGATTTACAATGAGCAGTTCTTC.

DNA of the CDR3: TGTGCCAGCAGCCAAGATTACAATCCGTGGAGCTCCTACGAGCAGTACTTC. Translating it yields CASSQDYNPWSSYEQYF. V usage is TRBV3-1 (or the pseudogene TRBV3-2) and J usage is TRBJ2-7, with D hard to call. The CDR3 covers 17 residues. CDR1 and CDR2 from the germline V gene are LGHDT and YNNKEL (reference sequence). V was clipped by 0 bases and J by 0 bases, with 15 bases between them.

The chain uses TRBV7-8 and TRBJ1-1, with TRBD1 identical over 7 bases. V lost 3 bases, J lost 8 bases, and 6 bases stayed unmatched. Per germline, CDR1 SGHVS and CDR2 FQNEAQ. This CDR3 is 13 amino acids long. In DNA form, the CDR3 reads TGTGCCAGCAGCTTGGACAGGCGGGGAGAAGCTTTCTTT. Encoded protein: CASSLDRRGEAFF.

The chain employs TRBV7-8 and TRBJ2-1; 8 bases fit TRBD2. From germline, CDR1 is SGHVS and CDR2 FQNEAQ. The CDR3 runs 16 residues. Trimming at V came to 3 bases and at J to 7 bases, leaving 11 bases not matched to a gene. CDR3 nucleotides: TGTGCCAGCAGCTTGGGTCAGGGACTAGTGATGAATGAGCAGTTCTTC. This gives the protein CASSLGQGLVMNEQFF.

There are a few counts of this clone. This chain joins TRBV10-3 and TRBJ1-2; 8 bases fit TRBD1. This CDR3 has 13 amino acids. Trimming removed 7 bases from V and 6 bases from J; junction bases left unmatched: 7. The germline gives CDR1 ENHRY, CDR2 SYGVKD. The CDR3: CAINDRGSHGYTF. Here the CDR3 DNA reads TGTGCCATCAACGACAGGGGATCCCATGGCTACACCTTC.

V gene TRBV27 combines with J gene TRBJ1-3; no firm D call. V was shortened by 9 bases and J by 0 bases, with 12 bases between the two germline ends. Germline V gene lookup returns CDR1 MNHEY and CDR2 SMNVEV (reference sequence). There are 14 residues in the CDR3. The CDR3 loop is CASSAAPSGNTIYF. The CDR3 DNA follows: TGTGCCAGTTCAGCCGCTCCCTCTGGAAACACCATATATTTT.

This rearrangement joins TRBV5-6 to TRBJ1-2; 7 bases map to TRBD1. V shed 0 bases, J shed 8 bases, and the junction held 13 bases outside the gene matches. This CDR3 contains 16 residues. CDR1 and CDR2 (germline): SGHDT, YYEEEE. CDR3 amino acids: CASSLDLQGVMSGYTF. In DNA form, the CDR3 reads TGTGCCAGCAGCTTGGATCTTCAGGGGGTTATGAGCGGCTACACCTTC.

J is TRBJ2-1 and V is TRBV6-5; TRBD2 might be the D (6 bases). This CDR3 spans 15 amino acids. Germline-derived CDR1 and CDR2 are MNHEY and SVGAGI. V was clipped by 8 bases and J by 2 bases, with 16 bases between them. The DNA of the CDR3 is TGTGCCAGCGTGTTTCCGGGACTGCCCTACAATGAGCAGTTCTTC. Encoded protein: CASVFPGLPYNEQFF.

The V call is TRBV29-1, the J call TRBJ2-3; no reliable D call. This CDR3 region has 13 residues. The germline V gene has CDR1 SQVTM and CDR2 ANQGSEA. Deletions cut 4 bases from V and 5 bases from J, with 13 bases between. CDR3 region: CSVAGARRDTQYF. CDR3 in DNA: TGCAGCGTTGCCGGAGCACGGAGAGATACGCAGTATTTT.

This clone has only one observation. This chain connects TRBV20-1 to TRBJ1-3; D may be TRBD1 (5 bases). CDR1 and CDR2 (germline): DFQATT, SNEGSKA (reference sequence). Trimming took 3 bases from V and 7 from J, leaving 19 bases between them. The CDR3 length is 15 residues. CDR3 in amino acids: CSASFGAHLSNTIYF. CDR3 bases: TGCAGTGCTAGTTTTGGGGCGCATCTTTCGAACACCATATATTTT.

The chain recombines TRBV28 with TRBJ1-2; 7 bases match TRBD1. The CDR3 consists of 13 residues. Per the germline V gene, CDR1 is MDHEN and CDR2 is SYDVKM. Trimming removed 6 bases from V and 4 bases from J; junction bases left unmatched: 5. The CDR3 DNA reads TGTGCCAGCAGCCTTGGGACAGTCTATGGCTACACCTTC. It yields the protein CASSLGTVYGYTF.

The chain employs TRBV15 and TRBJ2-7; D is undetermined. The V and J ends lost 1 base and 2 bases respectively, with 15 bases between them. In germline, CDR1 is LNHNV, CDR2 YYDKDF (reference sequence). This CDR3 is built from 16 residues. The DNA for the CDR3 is TGTGCCACCAGCAGAGTAAGGGAAAGACCTACCTACGAGCAGTACTTC. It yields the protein CATSRVRERPTYEQYF.

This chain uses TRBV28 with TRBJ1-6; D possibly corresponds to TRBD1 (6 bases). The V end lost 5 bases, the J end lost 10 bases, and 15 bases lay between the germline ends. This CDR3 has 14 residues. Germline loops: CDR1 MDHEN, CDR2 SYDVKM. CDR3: CASSQGGTESPLHF. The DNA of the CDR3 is TGTGCCAGCAGTCAAGGGGGAACAGAGTCACCCCTCCACTTT. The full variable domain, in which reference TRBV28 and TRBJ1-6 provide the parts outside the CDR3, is DVKVTQSSRYLVKRTGEKVFLECVQDMDHENMFWYRQDPGLGLRLIYFSYDVKMKEKGDIPEGYSVSREKKERFSLILESASTNQTSMYLCASSQGGTESPLHFGNGTRLTVT.

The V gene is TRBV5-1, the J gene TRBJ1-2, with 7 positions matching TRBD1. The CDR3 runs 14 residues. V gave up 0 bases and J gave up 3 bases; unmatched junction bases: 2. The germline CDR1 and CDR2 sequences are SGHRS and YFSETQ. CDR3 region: CASSLGGQDYGYTF. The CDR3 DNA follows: TGCGCCAGCAGCTTGGGAGGACAGGACTATGGCTACACCTTC.

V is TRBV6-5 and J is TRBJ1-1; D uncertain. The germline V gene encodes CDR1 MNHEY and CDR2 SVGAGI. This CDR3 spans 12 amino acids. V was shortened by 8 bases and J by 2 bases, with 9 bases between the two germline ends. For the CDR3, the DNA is TGTGCCAGCGGCCGTAGTAACACTGAAGCTTTCTTT. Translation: CASGRSNTEAFF.